The 9 T cell receptor beta chains in this list originate from one sample, sequenced in a study of T cell repertoires in cytomegalovirus infection (dated by TCRdb to the late 2010s). Instrument used: Illumina HiSeq 1500. The public reads were quality trimmed at Q25 with fastp and then assembled into clones with MiXCR by TCRdb, keeping productive beta chains. Every distinct CDR3 protein forms one entry, paired with its most common genes and DNA. For this sample there are roughly 600,000 distinct CDR3 sequences; 24% appear just once. The ten largest clones add up to 8% of the sample. The sample comprised CD8+ T cells from PBMCs. Source of these receptors: a human donor in good health (CMV status not recorded). Some clones in this sample may be carry-over from other donors' samples.

The chain employs TRBV12-3 or TRBV12-4 and TRBJ2-3; tentatively, D is TRBD2 (5 bases). CDR3 size: 16 residues. Trimming removed 6 bases from V and 2 bases from J, with 18 bases in between. In DNA form, the CDR3 reads TGTGCCAGCAGCTCTACTAGTTCTCGTTTCACAGATACGCAGTATTTT. Protein: CASSSTSSRFTDTQYF.

This clonotype was seen a handful of times. The rearrangement joins TRBV6-5 to TRBJ2-1, with 14 bases aligning to TRBD2. This CDR3 is 23 amino acids long. Germline CDR1 MNHEY, CDR2 SVGAGI. V lost 4 bases and J lost 0; bases outside the gene matches: 20. The CDR3 loop is CASSFPTSGGASRKIISYNEQFF. CDR3 nucleotide sequence: TGTGCCAGCAGTTTCCCGACTAGCGGGGGGGCCTCAAGGAAGATTATCTCCTACAATGAGCAGTTCTTC.

This chain uses TRBV2 with TRBJ1-1; 8 bases match TRBD1. V shed 6 bases, J shed 1 base, and the junction held 4 bases outside the gene matches. The CDR3 length is 14 residues. The germline CDR1 and CDR2 sequences are SNHLY and FYNNEI. This CDR3 is CASRADRGNTEAFF. CDR3 bases: TGTGCCAGCAGAGCAGACAGGGGGAACACTGAAGCTTTCTTT.

As for this clonotype: A much larger clone differs by one base, so this may be a read error. The gene calls are TRBV7-9 and TRBJ2-3; tentative D call: TRBD1 (5 bases). Trimming stripped 6 bases from V and 4 bases from J, with 8 bases between. This CDR3 spans 12 amino acids. Germline CDR1 SEHNR, CDR2 FQNEAQ (reference sequence). The CDR3 bases are TGTGCCAGCAGACCAGGGTCAGATACGCAGTATTTT. It codes for CASRPGSDTQYF. Together with reference TRBV7-9 and TRBJ2-3, the CDR3 gives the full variable domain: DTGVSQNPRHKITKRGQNVTFRCDPISEHNRLYWYRQTLGQGPEFLTYFQNEAQLEKSRLLSDRFSAERPKGSFSTLEIQRTEQGDSAMYLCASRPGSDTQYFGPGTRLTVL.

The J gene is TRBJ1-3, the V gene TRBV2; TRBD1 might be the D (5 bases). This CDR3 is 17 amino acids long. Germline assignment: CDR1 SNHLY and CDR2 FYNNEI. The V and J ends lost 1 base and 0 bases respectively, with 13 bases between them. CDR3 protein: CASSEEQDSYSGNTIYF. In DNA form, the CDR3 reads TGTGCCAGCAGTGAAGAACAGGACTCCTACTCTGGAAACACCATATATTTT.

This clonotype was detected many times. J is TRBJ2-1 and V is TRBV28; TRBD2 matches 7 bases. This CDR3 comprises 16 residues. In germline, CDR1 is MDHEN, CDR2 SYDVKM. The trim removed 5 bases at V and 6 bases at J, leaving 13 bases unmatched. The CDR3: CASSPPLGGGGNEQFF. CDR3 DNA sequence: TGTGCCAGCAGTCCGCCCCTCGGCGGGGGTGGCAATGAGCAGTTCTTC.

This clonotype turned up a few times. The gene calls are TRBV6-2 or TRBV6-3 and TRBJ2-1, with 8 bases identical to TRBD1. The CDR3 runs to 19 residues. V lost 0 bases, J lost 5 bases, and 15 bases stayed unmatched. Germline-derived CDR1 and CDR2 are MNHEY and SVGEGT. CDR3 in DNA: TGTGCCAGCAGTTACTCGATTGGGACAGGACCTTATACTGACAATGAGCAGTTCTTC. Protein sequence: CASSYSIGTGPYTDNEQFF.

The rearrangement uses TRBV20-1 and TRBJ2-7; 11 bases are a match to TRBD2. Germline V gives CDR1 DFQATT, CDR2 SNEGSKA (reference sequence). CDR3 length: 15 amino acids. V shed 3 bases and J 2 bases; nucleotides not matched to a gene: 6. The CDR3 sequence is CSASSSSGGTYEQYV. DNA for the CDR3: TGCAGTGCTAGTTCATCTAGCGGGGGGACCTACGAGCAGTACGTC.

The chain carries TRBV25-1 and TRBJ2-2; 7 bases match TRBD1. Germline V gene data show CDR1 as MGHDK and CDR2 as SYGVNS. V was pared by 6 bases and J by 8 bases, with 3 bases of the junction left unmatched. The CDR3 sequence is 12 residues long. The CDR3 sequence: CASRQGTGELFF. The CDR3 nucleotides read TGTGCCAGCAGACAGGGGACAGGGGAGCTGTTTTTT.